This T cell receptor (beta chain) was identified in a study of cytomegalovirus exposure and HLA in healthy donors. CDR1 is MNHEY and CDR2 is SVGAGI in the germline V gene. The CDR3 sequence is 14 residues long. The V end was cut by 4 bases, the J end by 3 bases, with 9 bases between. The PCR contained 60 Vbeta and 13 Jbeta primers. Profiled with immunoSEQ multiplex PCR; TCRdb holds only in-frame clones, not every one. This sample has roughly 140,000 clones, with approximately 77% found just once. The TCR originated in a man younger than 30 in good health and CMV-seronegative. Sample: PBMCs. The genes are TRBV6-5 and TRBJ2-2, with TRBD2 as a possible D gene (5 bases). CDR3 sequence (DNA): TGTGCCAGCAGTTTCCGGGGAGACACCGGGGAGCTGTTTTTT. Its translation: CASSFRGDTGELFF.